A single sample is the source of the 9 T cell receptor beta chains below, sequenced in a study of Graves' ophthalmopathy and Graves' hyperthyroidism. Amplification of the TCR beta CDR3 regions used RNA transcripts (as template). The library came from an HTBI-primed first-round RT-PCR and a second-round multiplex PCR. Using its own MiXCR run on the multiplex PCR reads, TCRdb lists one record per CDR3 protein. The sample has about 380,000 distinct CDR3 sequences, approximately 15% seen once. Sequenced sample: peripheral blood. These receptors all stem from a woman aged 18-29 years with stable Graves' hyperthyroidism.

This clonotype came up many times. The CDR3 is CASSNLLDSPLHF. CDR3 bases: TGTGCCAGCAGTAACCTGCTGGATTCACCCCTCCACTTT. This sequence joins TRBV9 and TRBJ1-6; the D is unclear. Trimming removed 5 bases from V and 8 bases from J, with 11 bases in between. Per the germline V gene, CDR1 is SGDLS and CDR2 is YYNGEE. The CDR3 loop spans 13 amino acids.

This clonotype was counted at least ten times. This rearrangement joins TRBV2 to TRBJ2-7; perhaps TRBD1 as D (5 bases). V gave up 6 bases and J gave up 1 base, with 16 bases separating them. Per the germline V gene, CDR1 is SNHLY and CDR2 is FYNNEI. The CDR3 totals 15 residues. CDR3 in DNA: TGTGCCAGCAGGGCCTGGCTTCGACAGTCCTACGAGCAGTACTTC. Translating it yields CASRAWLRQSYEQYF. Combining the CDR3 with reference TRBV2 and TRBJ2-7 gives the whole variable domain EPEVTQTPSHQVTQMGQEVILRCVPISNHLYFYWYRQILGQKVEFLVSFYNNEISEKSEIFDDQFSVERPDGSNFTLKIRSTKLEDSAMYFCASRAWLRQSYEQYFGPGTRLTVT.

This clonotype was counted at least ten times. The chain couples TRBV6-2 or TRBV6-3 to TRBJ1-1; TRBD1 might be the D (5 bases). The CDR3 has 18 amino acids. V shed 0 bases and J shed 4 bases, with 21 bases lying between them. Per the germline V gene, CDR1 is MNHEY and CDR2 is SVGEGT. The CDR3 loop reads CASSYSTRALVLRTEAFF. The CDR3 region has the DNA TGTGCCAGCAGTTACTCGACCAGGGCTCTGGTGTTACGCACTGAAGCTTTCTTT.

The rearrangement joins TRBV4-3 to TRBJ2-5, with 8 nucleotides matching TRBD1. The length of the CDR3 is 15 residues. Germline lookup yields CDR1 LGHNA and CDR2 YSLEER. The trim removed 1 base at V and 5 bases at J, leaving 6 bases unmatched. The CDR3 reads CASSQVPGGRETQYF. DNA of the CDR3: TGCGCCAGCAGCCAAGTCCCAGGGGGCAGGGAGACCCAGTACTTC.

At least ten counts were recorded for this clonotype. This sequence joins TRBV6-1 and TRBJ1-1, with a weak D call TRBD1 (6 bases). Trimming left V 8 bases short and J 1 base short, with 14 bases between. The CDR3 is 14 residues long. From germline, CDR1 is MNHNS and CDR2 SASEGT. CDR3 loop: CASQLGASNTEAFF. The CDR3 coding sequence is TGTGCCAGCCAGCTGGGGGCATCGAACACTGAAGCTTTCTTT.

This chain connects TRBV5-6 to TRBJ1-2; tentative D call: TRBD1 (5 bases). The V gene's germline CDR1 is SGHDT and CDR2 YYEEEE. This CDR3 is 15 amino acids long. V lost 2 bases, J lost 0 bases, and 11 bases lay in between. The CDR3 protein is CASSFPGLSNYGYTF. CDR3 sequence (DNA): TGTGCCAGCAGCTTTCCGGGACTATCTAACTATGGCTACACCTTC.

This clonotype has a count of ten or more. The chain joins TRBV11-2 to TRBJ2-2, with D unresolved. The CDR3 is made up of 17 amino acids. Germline-derived CDR1 and CDR2 are SGHAT and FQNNGV. The V end was cut by 1 base, the J end by 0 bases, with 12 bases between. CDR3 residues: CASSLGGPTSNTGELFF. The CDR3 nucleotides read TGTGCCAGCAGCTTAGGAGGACCCACCTCGAACACCGGGGAGCTGTTTTTT.

This clonotype was seen a handful of times. The chain uses TRBV6-2 or TRBV6-3 and TRBJ2-7; D is uncertain. From germline, CDR1 is MNHEY and CDR2 SVGEGT. This CDR3 comprises 12 residues. V lost 7 bases to trimming and J lost 3 bases, with 10 bases between them. Here the CDR3 DNA reads TGTGCCAGCAATGATTTAGACTACGAGCAGTACTTC. Amino acid sequence: CASNDLDYEQYF.

This clonotype was counted at least ten times. The V gene is TRBV6-1, the J gene TRBJ1-3, with D unclear. This CDR3 spans 14 amino acids. Germline CDR1 and CDR2: MNHNS and SASEGT. Trimming removed 6 bases from V and 0 bases from J, with 9 bases in between. The CDR3 sequence: CASRGRSSGNTIYF. In DNA, the CDR3 is TGTGCCAGCAGAGGCAGGAGCTCTGGAAACACCATATATTTT.